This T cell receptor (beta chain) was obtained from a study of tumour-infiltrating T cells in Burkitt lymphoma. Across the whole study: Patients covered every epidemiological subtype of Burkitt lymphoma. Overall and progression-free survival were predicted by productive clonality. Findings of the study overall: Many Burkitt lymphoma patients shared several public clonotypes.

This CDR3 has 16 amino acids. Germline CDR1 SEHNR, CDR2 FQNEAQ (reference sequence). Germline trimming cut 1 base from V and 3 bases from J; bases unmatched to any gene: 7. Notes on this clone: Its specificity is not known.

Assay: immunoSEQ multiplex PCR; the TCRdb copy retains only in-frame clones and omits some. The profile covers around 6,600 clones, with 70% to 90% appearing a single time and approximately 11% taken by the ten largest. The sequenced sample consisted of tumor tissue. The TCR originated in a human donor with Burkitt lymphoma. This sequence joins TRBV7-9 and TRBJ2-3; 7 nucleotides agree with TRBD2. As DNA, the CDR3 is TGTGCCAGCAGCTTAGGGGGGGGTCTTGGGACAGATACGCAGTATTTT. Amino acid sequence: CASSLGGGLGTDTQYF. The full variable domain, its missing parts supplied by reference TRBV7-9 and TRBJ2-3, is DTGVSQNPRHKITKRGQNVTFRCDPISEHNRLYWYRQTLGQGPEFLTYFQNEAQLEKSRLLSDRFSAERPKGSFSTLEIQRTEQGDSAMYLCASSLGGGLGTDTQYFGPGTRLTVL.